Presented here are 17 T cell receptor beta chains from one specimen sequenced in a study of T cell changes during pregnancy in multiple sclerosis. Sequenced by immunoSEQ multiplex PCR; TCRdb stores in-frame clones only, minus some. The sample contains about 42,000 clones, 91% of which appear only once. The sequenced sample was CD4+ T cells from peripheral blood mononuclear cells, obtained before pregnancy. These TCRs come from a female donor with multiple sclerosis, enrolled in a pregnancy study.

This clone was recorded a few times. The rearrangement uses TRBV30 and TRBJ2-5, with 10 bases identical to TRBD1. Trimming removed 5 bases from V and 4 bases from J; junction bases left unmatched: 4. CDR3 length: 13 amino acids. Germline-derived CDR1 and CDR2 are GTSNPN and SVGIG (reference sequence). CDR3 sequence (DNA): TGTGCCTGGGACAGGGGGCAAGGAGAGACCCAGTACTTC. It specifies CAWDRGQGETQYF. The variable domain in full, completed from reference TRBV30 and TRBJ2-5, reads SQTIHQWPATLVQPVGSPLSLECTVEGTSNPNLYWYRQAAGRGLQLLFYSVGIGQISSEVPQNLSASRPQDRQFILSSKKLLLSDSGFYLCAWDRGQGETQYFGPGTRLLVL.

Here the CDR3 reads CASSPGSPYEQYF. CDR3 sequence (DNA): TGTGCCAGCTCCCCCGGGAGCCCGTACGAGCAGTACTTC. The chain uses TRBV18 and TRBJ2-7, with a tentative D call TRBD2 (6 bases). Germline V lookup: CDR1 KGHSH, CDR2 LQKENI. Trimming removed 6 bases at V and 4 bases at J, with 13 bases between. CDR3 length: 13 amino acids.

This clone was seen ten or more times. The chain couples TRBV6-5 to TRBJ2-7, with a possible D match to TRBD1 (6 bases). Germline CDR1 is MNHEY and CDR2 is SVGAGI. V was trimmed by 4 bases and J by 0 bases, leaving 10 bases between them. The CDR3 contains 14 residues. The CDR3 reads CASSFDRLSYEQYF. CDR3 DNA: TGTGCCAGCAGTTTCGACAGGCTCTCCTACGAGCAGTACTTC.

This chain links TRBV25-1 with TRBJ1-1; 7 nucleotides line up with TRBD1. The CDR3 loop spans 14 amino acids. From germline, CDR1 is MGHDK and CDR2 SYGVNS. Trimming at V came to 5 bases and at J to 2 bases, leaving 5 bases not matched to a gene. Written as DNA, the CDR3 is TGTGCCAGCAGTACGGACAGGACAAACACTGAAGCTTTCTTT. It is translated as CASSTDRTNTEAFF. Full variable domain (remainder filled in from reference TRBV25-1 and TRBJ1-1): EADIYQTPRYLVIGTGKKITLECSQTMGHDKMYWYQQDPGMELHLIHYSYGVNSTEKGDLSSESTVSRIRTEHFPLTLESARPSHTSQYLCASSTDRTNTEAFFGQGTRLTVV.

The chain joins TRBV19 to TRBJ1-5; D is undetermined. The CDR3 covers 13 residues. Trimming cost V 3 bases and J 7 bases, with 10 bases left between them. Germline loops: CDR1 LNHDA, CDR2 SQIVND (reference sequence). The CDR3 nucleotides read TGTGCCAGTAGTATCCTCCTGGGCCAGCCCCAGCATTTT. Translating it yields CASSILLGQPQHF.

The chain uses TRBV7-2 and TRBJ2-2; 15 positions agree with TRBD2. Germline V gives CDR1 SGHTA, CDR2 FQGNSA. After removal of 3 bases from V and 2 bases from J, the junction contained 4 bases not matched to a gene. The CDR3 is 18 amino acids. CDR3 amino acids: CASSFLGLAGGNTGELFF. CDR3 nucleotides: TGTGCCAGCAGCTTCCTGGGACTAGCGGGGGGAAACACCGGGGAGCTGTTTTTT. The full variable domain, completed using reference TRBV7-2 and TRBJ2-2, is GAGVSQSPSNKVTEKGKDVELRCDPISGHTALYWYRQSLGQGLEFLIYFQGNSAPDKSGLPSDRFSAERTGGSVSTLTIQRTQQEDSAVYLCASSFLGLAGGNTGELFFGEGSRLTVL.

This clone appeared a single time. V usage is TRBV7-9 and J usage is TRBJ1-5; D gene unclear. This CDR3 region has 14 residues. CDR1 SEHNR and CDR2 FQNEAQ come from the germline V gene (reference sequence). Trimming shortened V by 2 bases and J by 3 bases, and 8 bases separated the two germline ends. The CDR3 spells CASSLSGFNQPQHF. CDR3 sequence (DNA): TGTGCCAGCAGCTTATCCGGGTTCAATCAGCCCCAGCATTTT.

The count of this clone is one. CDR3 sequence (DNA): TGTGCCAGCAGCTACACCGTTACGGGTGAAGCTTTCTTT. Its translation is CASSYTVTGEAFF. The rearrangement uses TRBV5-8 and TRBJ1-1; no definite D call. V gave up 3 bases and J gave up 7 bases, with 13 bases separating them. Germline CDR1 is SGHTS and CDR2 is YDEGEE. The CDR3 length is 13 residues.

V gene TRBV7-2 combines with J gene TRBJ2-2; possibly TRBD2 for D (7 bases). The CDR3 length is 17 residues. V lost 1 base and J 1 base, leaving 13 bases between the germline ends. The germline V gene encodes CDR1 SGHTA and CDR2 FQGNSA. CDR3 amino acids: CASSLEGGGGNTGELFF. In DNA, the CDR3 is TGTGCCAGCAGCTTAGAGGGGGGGGGAGGGAACACCGGGGAGCTGTTTTTT.

The chain uses TRBV30 and TRBJ2-7; a weak D match, TRBD1 (7 bases). This CDR3 spans 15 amino acids. CDR1 GTSNPN and CDR2 SVGIG come from the germline V gene (reference sequence). V was cut by 2 bases and J by 2 bases, with 16 bases left in between. The CDR3, as DNA: TGTGCCTGGAGTCCCGTTGGCAGGGGGGCCTACGAGCAGTACTTC. Its translation is CAWSPVGRGAYEQYF.

The CDR3 region has the DNA TGTGCCAGCAGTGAAGGGGCAGGGATAGCAGATACGCAGTATTTT. Protein: CASSEGAGIADTQYF. J is TRBJ2-3 and V is TRBV6-4, with a possible D match to TRBD1 (5 bases). The CDR3 is made up of 15 amino acids. V was clipped by 3 bases and J by 4 bases, with 14 bases between them. Germline V lookup: CDR1 MRHNA, CDR2 SNTAGT.

This chain connects TRBV5-4 to TRBJ1-5; D not resolved. Trimming shortened V by 2 bases and J by 0 bases, and 9 bases separated the two germline ends. Germline V lookup: CDR1 SGHNT, CDR2 YYREEE (reference sequence). The CDR3 runs to 15 residues. Here the CDR3 DNA reads TGTGCCAGCAGCTTAGGAGGGTATAGCAATCAGCCCCAGCATTTT. This translates into CASSLGGYSNQPQHF. Full variable domain (rest looked up from reference TRBV5-4 and TRBJ1-5): ETGVTQSPTHLIKTRGQQVTLRCSSQSGHNTVSWYQQALGQGPQFIFQYYREEENGRGNFPPRFSGLQFPNYSSELNVNALELDDSALYLCASSLGGYSNQPQHFGDGTRLSIL.

This clone was seen more than once but under ten times. The rearrangement joins TRBV4-2 to TRBJ2-5; possible D gene TRBD2, 5 bases. The CDR3 contains 14 residues. V was shortened by 3 bases and J by 5 bases, with 13 bases between the two germline ends. CDR1 is LGHNA and CDR2 is YNFKEQ in the germline V gene. The chain's CDR3 is CASSQFLRGETQYF. The CDR3, as DNA: TGTGCCAGCAGCCAGTTCCTACGCGGGGAGACCCAGTACTTC.

V usage is TRBV9 and J usage is TRBJ2-1; D perhaps matches TRBD2 (6 bases). The CDR3 has 14 amino acids. Looked up from germline, CDR1 is SGDLS and CDR2 is YYNGEE. V shed 3 bases and J shed 6 bases, with 13 bases lying between them. Here the CDR3 reads CASSARGGANEQFF. Written as DNA, the CDR3 is TGTGCCAGCAGCGCTAGAGGAGGGGCCAATGAGCAGTTCTTC.

This clone was seen just once. The chain links TRBV18 to TRBJ1-1, with 11 nucleotides matching TRBD1. After removal of 5 bases from V and 2 bases from J, the junction contained 7 bases not matched to a gene. The germline V gene has CDR1 KGHSH and CDR2 LQKENI. The CDR3 runs to 16 residues. The CDR3 loop reads CASSWDRGSLNTEAFF. The CDR3 nucleotides read TGTGCCAGCTCATGGGACAGGGGGTCCCTCAACACTGAAGCTTTCTTT.

The chain uses TRBV6-5 and TRBJ1-1, with TRBD1 matching 9 bases. V lost 6 bases, J lost 1 base, and 3 bases stayed unmatched. The CDR3 has 14 amino acids. Germline assignment: CDR1 MNHEY and CDR2 SVGAGI. Here the CDR3 reads CASRGTGKNTEAFF. The CDR3 region has the DNA TGTGCCAGCAGGGGGACAGGGAAGAACACTGAAGCTTTCTTT.

The rearrangement joins TRBV21-1 to TRBJ2-1; TRBD2, the table's D call, lacks a check against the DNA. TRBV21-1 constitutes a pseudogene. CDR3 size: 18 residues. Written as DNA, the CDR3 is TGTGCCAGCAGCAAAGTTGGTGCGGCTAGCGGGGGGCGCAATGAGCAGTTCTTC. Amino acid sequence: CASSKVGAASGGRNEQFF.